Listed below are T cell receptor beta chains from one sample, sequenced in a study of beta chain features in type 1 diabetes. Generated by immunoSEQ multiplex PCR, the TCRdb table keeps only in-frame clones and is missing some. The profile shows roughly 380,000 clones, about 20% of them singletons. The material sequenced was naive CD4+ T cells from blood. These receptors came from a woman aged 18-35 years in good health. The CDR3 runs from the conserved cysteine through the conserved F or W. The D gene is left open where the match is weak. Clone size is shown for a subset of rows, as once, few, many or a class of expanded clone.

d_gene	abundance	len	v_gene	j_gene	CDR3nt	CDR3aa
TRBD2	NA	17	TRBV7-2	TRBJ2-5	TGTGCCAGCAGCGCCGGGACTAGCGGGGGAGTCCGGGAGACCCAGTACTTC	CASSAGTSGGVRETQYF
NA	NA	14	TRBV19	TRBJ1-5	TGTGCCAGTAGTATGTCGGGGGGAAGGCAGCCCCAGCATTTT	CASSMSGGRQPQHF
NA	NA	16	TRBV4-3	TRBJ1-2	TGCGCCAGCAGCCAACGGCTGCAGGGGAGAGGAGACGGCTACACCTTC	CASSQRLQGRGDGYTF
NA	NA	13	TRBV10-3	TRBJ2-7	TGTGCCATCAGTGACAGGGTGGGGAACGAGCAGTACTTC	CAISDRVGNEQYF
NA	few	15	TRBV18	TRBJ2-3	TGTGCCAGCTCCCGAGCCAGCGGGAGCACAGATACGCAGTATTTT	CASSRASGSTDTQYF
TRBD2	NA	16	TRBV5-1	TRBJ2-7	TGCGCCAGCAGCGGGCGGGGAGGACTAGCGGGAGTTGAGCAGTACTTC	CASSGRGGLAGVEQYF
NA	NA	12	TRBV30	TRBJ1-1	TGTGCCTGGAGTGGACAGGTCAAGAGGGCTTTCTTT	CAWSGQVKRAFF
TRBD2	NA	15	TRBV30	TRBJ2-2	TGTGCCTGGGGGCCCCGACTAGCGAGTACCGGGGAGCTGTTTTTT	CAWGPRLASTGELFF
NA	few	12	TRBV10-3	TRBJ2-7	TGTGCCACAGGACAGCAACTCTACGAGCAGTACTTC	CATGQQLYEQYF
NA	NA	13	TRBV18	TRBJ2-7	TGTGCCAGCTCACCCTCCTCTACCTACGAGCAGTACTTC	CASSPSSTYEQYF
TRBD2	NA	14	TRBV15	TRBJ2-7	TGTGCCACCAGCCTACTAGCGGGAGGGAACGAGCAGTACTTC	CATSLLAGGNEQYF